The T cell receptor (beta chain) described here comes from a study of T cell clones after liver transplantation. Study information: Post-transplant blood was tracked for graft-donor-reactive T cell clones identified in a pre-transplant mixed lymphocyte reaction. Graft-donor-reactive sequences were compared with third-party-reactive TCRbeta sequences from pre-transplant mixed lymphocyte reactions. Tolerance: complete withdrawal held at least one year, liver enzymes staying within twice normal. Timepoints were pre-transplant, pre-withdrawal, and after withdrawal was completed or failed.

Trimming pared 8 bases from V and 2 bases from J, leaving 16 bases between. The length of the CDR3 is 14 residues. The germline V gene has CDR1 MNHEY and CDR2 SMNVEV (reference sequence). Sequenced by immunoSEQ multiplex PCR; TCRdb stores in-frame clones only, minus some. In the table there are about 74,000 clones, around 80% of which are singletons. This material consisted of CD4+ T cells from blood, taken before liver transplant. The chain recombines TRBV27 with TRBJ2-7; D may be TRBD1 (6 bases). This clonotype was obtained from a human donor who received a liver transplant. The CDR3: CASYTDRPPYEQYF. CDR3 DNA sequence: TGTGCCAGCTATACCGACAGGCCCCCCTACGAGCAGTACTTC.